The clone carrying this TCR beta chain occurred once. The data were obtained in a study of blood T cell repertoires in COVID-19. Study overall: The study drew acute and convalescent COVID-19 samples from the United States, Italy and Spain.

The germline CDR1 and CDR2 sequences are LGHDT and YNNKEL (reference sequence). V lost 2 bases to trimming and J lost 3 bases, with 13 bases between them. This CDR3 has 15 amino acids. In the original analysis: Nucleated cell number was recorded as an estimate derived from reference gene primer amplification. The repertoire was sequenced with immunoSEQ multiplex PCR; TCRdb's copy has only in-frame clones and lacks some. V, J and clone size are those of that table, while D and trimming were read from the DNA. The data contain about 130,000 clones, roughly 80% of them singletons. Participant age was 18 to 89 years, and participants resided in 25 or so US areas.

Input material: PBMCs or T cells enriched from blood (not recorded which). The rearrangement links TRBV3-1 (or the pseudogene TRBV3-2) to TRBJ2-5; D is possibly TRBD2 (5 bases). The clonotype originates from a man aged 45-65 years who had recovered from COVID-19. DNA for the CDR3: TGTGCCAGCAGCCAATTTCGCGGGCCAGAAGAGACCCAGTACTTC. Translated, it gives CASSQFRGPEETQYF.